The text below deals with one T cell receptor (beta chain). Its antigen is undetermined. Generated by immunoSEQ multiplex PCR, the TCRdb table keeps only in-frame clones and is missing some. The table shows approximately 980,000 clones, with around 80% occurring only once. These data originate in a study of shared clonotypes between healthy human individuals. V shed 1 base and J shed 2 bases, with 11 bases lying between them. The CDR3 spans 16 residues. Germline assignment: CDR1 LGHNA and CDR2 YSLEER. Study conclusions and caveats: Clonotype sharing among donors, it was expected, would be affected by sequencing depth. Across subsets, estimated richness was generally greater for naive than for memory populations. Clonotype sharing across several donors was observed for around 5% of naive CD4 clonotypes.

J is TRBJ2-2 and V is TRBV4-3, with a weak D call TRBD2 (5 bases). Material for sequencing was memory CD4+ T cells sorted from blood. Documented subset: CD45RA-negative fraction. The TCR comes from a man aged 18 to 30 in good health. The CDR3, as DNA: TGCGCCAGCAGCCAAGGAGCGTCGGGAAACACCGGGGAGCTGTTTTTT. This gives the protein CASSQGASGNTGELFF.